The rows below give T cell receptor beta chains drawn from one sample of a study of shared clonotypes between healthy human individuals. Profiling relied on immunoSEQ multiplex PCR, and the TCRdb table lists in-frame clones only, not all of them. The data show roughly 2,000,000 clones, roughly 95% seen once. The sequencing sample was made of naive CD8+ T cells sorted from blood. All receptors come from a man between 18 and 29 years old in good health. Each CDR3 is given without its conserved first and last residue. The D gene is left open where the match is weak.

v_call: TRBV10-1
d_call: .
cdr3_aa: ASSESVEGSSAPYGYT

v_call: TRBV19
d_call: .
cdr3_aa: ASSIADLSEFKGWTDRKGLF

v_call: TRBV27
d_call: TRBD1
cdr3_aa: ASSLDRGRNIQY

v_call: TRBV5-6
d_call: .
cdr3_aa: ASSLYQGQPQH

v_call: TRBV5-1
d_call: .
cdr3_aa: ASSSAGGKNTEAF

v_call: TRBV7-6
d_call: .
cdr3_aa: ASSLGTDSYEQY

v_call: TRBV16
d_call: .
cdr3_aa: ASSQGPSREFSNEQF

v_call: TRBV6-5
d_call: .
cdr3_aa: ASSYGSNQPQH

v_call: TRBV6-6
d_call: .
cdr3_aa: ASSYSIEQF

v_call: TRBV6-7
d_call: TRBD1
cdr3_aa: ASSYAKQGAGELF

v_call: TRBV4-1
d_call: TRBD2
cdr3_aa: ASSLAVIQSEQY

v_call: TRBV18
d_call: .
cdr3_aa: ASSTDPGQNTEAF

v_call: TRBV10-3
d_call: .
cdr3_aa: AISESEMTSSYEQY

v_call: TRBV5-1
d_call: .
cdr3_aa: ASSLDPRAEAF

v_call: TRBV5-5
d_call: .
cdr3_aa: ASTRPTGAYEQY

v_call: TRBV7-8
d_call: .
cdr3_aa: ASSPVMSSSATNEKLF

v_call: TRBV5-6
d_call: TRBD1
cdr3_aa: ASSLEARGQGNQPQH

v_call: TRBV7-9
d_call: TRBD1
cdr3_aa: ASSLGGTGYDEQF

v_call: TRBV6-1
d_call: TRBD1
cdr3_aa: ASSEAWGQIYEQY

v_call: TRBV2
d_call: .
cdr3_aa: ASSQEGFEQY

v_call: TRBV30
d_call: TRBD2
cdr3_aa: ACGTSSHEQY

v_call: TRBV9
d_call: .
cdr3_aa: ASSVEGISYNEQF

v_call: TRBV4-1
d_call: TRBD1
cdr3_aa: ASSQPGQGAWYEQY

v_call: TRBV11-3
d_call: TRBD1
cdr3_aa: ASSLGGQGQPQH

v_call: TRBV9
d_call: .
cdr3_aa: ASSDHREYSNQPQH

v_call: TRBV6-1
d_call: TRBD2
cdr3_aa: ASSGGLAGASGVYEQY

v_call: TRBV5-1
d_call: TRBD1
cdr3_aa: ASSPGQGIDEQY

v_call: TRBV11-2
d_call: TRBD2
cdr3_aa: ASSWEGSHEQY

v_call: TRBV7-9
d_call: .
cdr3_aa: ASSLPVSGYEQY

v_call: TRBV2
d_call: .
cdr3_aa: ASSEVQEQLQETQY

v_call: TRBV30
d_call: .
cdr3_aa: AWSVMGDGYNEQF

v_call: TRBV11-2
d_call: .
cdr3_aa: ASSFYRDRANSPLH

v_call: TRBV18
d_call: .
cdr3_aa: ASSPLTVNEQF

v_call: TRBV11-2
d_call: .
cdr3_aa: ASSLLPGLEETQY

v_call: TRBV11-2
d_call: TRBD2
cdr3_aa: ASSRSGDSTYEQY

v_call: TRBV27
d_call: TRBD1
cdr3_aa: ASRLQGAPTGEQY

v_call: TRBV25-1
d_call: .
cdr3_aa: ASSEPWASYGYT

v_call: TRBV5-1
d_call: TRBD2
cdr3_aa: ASSLAATSGRARNEQF

v_call: TRBV21-1
d_call: .
cdr3_aa: ASSNGQGAEETQY

v_call: TRBV5-5
d_call: TRBD1
cdr3_aa: ASSPDRSYTEAF

v_call: TRBV5-8
d_call: TRBD1
cdr3_aa: ASSHWTGGEAGARAGELF

v_call: TRBV6-4
d_call: TRBD1
cdr3_aa: ASSDYTGDPGNIQY

v_call: TRBV5-5
d_call: .
cdr3_aa: ASSLYRSQANYGYT

v_call: TRBV30
d_call: .
cdr3_aa: AWSVRPDEQY

v_call: TRBV5-4
d_call: .
cdr3_aa: AIRTVAF

v_call: TRBV5-6
d_call: .
cdr3_aa: ASSLAQNANEQF

v_call: TRBV30
d_call: TRBD1
cdr3_aa: AWASGTVSNQPQH

v_call: TRBV5-6
d_call: .
cdr3_aa: ASSLLGALNEQY

v_call: TRBV14
d_call: .
cdr3_aa: ASSQVGAGGYT

v_call: TRBV7-2
d_call: .
cdr3_aa: ASSSDEGAGEQY

v_call: TRBV28
d_call: .
cdr3_aa: ASSPGNSRTGELF

v_call: TRBV5-4
d_call: .
cdr3_aa: ASSTGATYEQY

v_call: TRBV7-3
d_call: TRBD1
cdr3_aa: ASSLTGQGNVYEQY

v_call: TRBV4-3
d_call: TRBD1
cdr3_aa: ASSPPGQGTYNEQF

v_call: TRBV30
d_call: .
cdr3_aa: AWSVGNTGELF